The 10 T cell receptor beta chains listed next were all sequenced from one sample in a study of CD8 T cells in Susac syndrome. Random hexamers primed reverse transcription of about 0.45 to 1 ug RNA. One entry per CDR3 protein results from TCRdb running MiXCR on the immunoSEQ multiplex PCR reads. Of over 120,000 distinct CDR3 sequences in the sample, approximately 95% were seen once. The sample comprised CD4+ T cells from PBMCs. These receptors were taken from a human donor in good health.

The chain joins TRBV19 to TRBJ2-5; D is unclear. The length of the CDR3 is 13 residues. CDR1 is LNHDA and CDR2 is SQIVND in the germline V gene (reference sequence). V was cut by 1 base and J by 1 base, with 4 bases left in between. Here the CDR3 DNA reads TGTGCCAGTAGTATAGGGCGCCAAGAGACCCAGTACTTC. Its protein product is CASSIGRQETQYF.

This rearrangement joins TRBV3-1 to TRBJ2-1, with D hard to call. With 4 bases removed from V and 5 bases from J, the gap between germline ends came to 12 bases. The CDR3 runs 14 residues. CDR1 is LGHDT, CDR2 YNNKEL, per germline (reference sequence). The CDR3 DNA reads TGTGCCAGCAGCCCCTGGGCTAAAAACAATGAGCAGTTCTTC. As protein: CASSPWAKNNEQFF.

The chain couples TRBV2 to TRBJ2-1, with TRBD2 identical over 8 bases. The CDR3 consists of 15 residues. The germline V gene has CDR1 SNHLY and CDR2 FYNNEI. Unmatched junction bases numbered 5, after V lost 6 bases and J lost 1 base. The CDR3, as DNA: TGTGCCAGCAGGCTCGGGAGGGGGTCCTACAATGAGCAGTTCTTC. This codes for CASRLGRGSYNEQFF.

This chain uses TRBV6-1 with TRBJ1-5, with TRBD1 matching over 11 bases. This CDR3 is 13 amino acids long. The V gene end was trimmed by 11 bases and the J gene end by 6 bases; junction bases not matched to a gene: 6. CDR1 and CDR2 (germline): MNHNS, SASEGT. The CDR3 DNA reads TGTGCCTTTGGACAGGGGGCAGGTCAGCCCCAGCATTTT. Translated: CAFGQGAGQPQHF.

The J gene is TRBJ1-4, the V gene TRBV30; 8 positions match TRBD1. The V segment lost 1 base and the J segment 7 bases; nucleotides outside the gene matches: 8. The length of the CDR3 is 15 residues. From germline, CDR1 is GTSNPN and CDR2 SVGIG (reference sequence). The CDR3 is CAWSGRTGLSEKLFF. The CDR3 bases are TGTGCCTGGAGTGGGCGGACAGGGTTGAGTGAAAAACTGTTTTTT. Using reference TRBV30 and TRBJ1-4 for the parts outside the CDR3, the full variable domain is SQTIHQWPATLVQPVGSPLSLECTVEGTSNPNLYWYRQAAGRGLQLLFYSVGIGQISSEVPQNLSASRPQDRQFILSSKKLLLSDSGFYLCAWSGRTGLSEKLFFGSGTQLSVL.

This clonotype was found a few times. The chain is built from TRBV18 and TRBJ2-7; TRBD1 matches 12 bases. Unmatched junction bases numbered 7, after V lost 3 bases and J lost 7 bases. Germline-derived CDR1 and CDR2 are KGHSH and LQKENI. The CDR3 is 15 amino acids. For the CDR3, the DNA is TGTGCCAGCTCACCCCCGGGACAGGGGGCGAGGGAGCAGTACTTC. Its translation: CASSPPGQGAREQYF. Full variable domain (missing parts from reference TRBV18 and TRBJ2-7): NAGVMQNPRHLVRRRGQEARLRCSPMKGHSHVYWYRQLPEEGLKFMVYLQKENIIDESGMPKERFSAEFPKEGPSILRIQQVVRGDSAAYFCASSPPGQGAREQYFGPGTRLTVT.

The gene calls are TRBV10-1 and TRBJ2-5; D possibly corresponds to TRBD2 (5 bases). Germline V CDR1 and CDR2: WNHNN, SYGVQD (reference sequence). There are 15 residues in the CDR3. Trimming took off 0 bases at V and 2 bases at J, with 10 bases between the two ends. The CDR3 DNA is TGCGCCAGCAGTGAGTCGAGGGTGGCGCAAGAGACCCAGTACTTC. As protein: CASSESRVAQETQYF.

Here the CDR3 reads CAARWGNHQETQYF. The DNA of the CDR3 is TGTGCCGCTCGATGGGGGAACCACCAAGAGACCCAGTACTTC. V and J are TRBV6-1 and TRBJ2-5; D possibly matches TRBD1 or TRBD2 (5 bases each). This CDR3 has 14 residues. V was trimmed by 11 bases and J by 0 bases, leaving 16 bases between them. The germline gives CDR1 MNHNS, CDR2 SASEGT.

The chain has TRBV4-1 and TRBJ2-7; D not resolved. Trimming left V 2 bases short and J 3 bases short, with 5 bases between. This CDR3 contains 12 residues. Germline CDR1 and CDR2: MGHRA and YSYEKL. The CDR3 reads CASSQHSYEQYF. The DNA for the CDR3 is TGCGCCAGCAGCCAACACAGCTACGAGCAGTACTTC.

This clonotype was counted a few times. CDR3 in amino acids: CASSYNTGELFF. CDR3 nucleotide sequence: TGTGCCAGCAGTTACAACACCGGGGAGCTGTTTTTT. The chain couples TRBV6-6 to TRBJ2-2, with D uncertain. V was cut by 2 bases and J by 2 bases, with 0 bases left in between. CDR1 MNHNY and CDR2 SVGAGI come from the germline V gene (reference sequence). The CDR3 loop spans 12 amino acids.